A single sample is the source of the 23 T cell receptor beta chains below, sequenced in a study of T cell responses to AZD1222 COVID-19 vaccine. Clones were read by immunoSEQ multiplex PCR, and TCRdb kept only the in-frame ones, dropping some. The sample contains fewer than 130,000 clones, nearly 90% of which appear only once. Source: peripheral blood, taken 28 days after the second AZD1222 dose. The receptor source for this set is an adult who received the AZD1222 COVID-19 vaccine.

The chain employs TRBV10-1 and TRBJ2-1; 10 positions match TRBD2. Per germline, CDR1 WNHNN and CDR2 SYGVQD (reference sequence). CDR3 length equals 15 residues. J gave up 10 bases and V 6 bases, and 12 bases lay outside the gene matches. CDR3 nucleotides: TGCGCCAGCAGGGCTAGAAGCGGGAGGGCCGACGAGCAGTTCTTC. It yields the protein CASRARSGRADEQFF.

With respect to this clone: The junction differs from germline at one of its ends, possibly a read error. The V and J genes are TRBV6-1 and TRBJ2-1; D gene uncertain. This CDR3 comprises 14 residues. Germline V gene lookup returns CDR1 MNHNS and CDR2 SASEGT. DNA for the CDR3: TGTGCCAGCAGCGAAGACATATCTCACAATGAGCAGTTCTTC. Translating it yields CASSEDISHNEQFF.

Comments on this clone: The same CDR3 can be traced to other DNA sequences in this sample. The gene calls are TRBV24-1 and TRBJ2-7, with D possibly matching TRBD1 (6 bases). Germline CDR1 and CDR2: KGHDR and SFDVKD. The CDR3 consists of 13 residues. V was trimmed by 4 bases and J by 3 bases, leaving 9 bases between them. The CDR3 sequence is CATSDGTLYEQYF. In DNA, the CDR3 is TGTGCCACCAGTGACGGGACACTCTACGAGCAGTACTTC.

This chain joins TRBV5-5 and TRBJ2-7; 11 bases agree with TRBD2. There are 16 residues in the CDR3. J gave up 5 bases and V 3 bases, and 10 bases lay outside the gene matches. CDR1 is SGHKS, CDR2 YYEKEE, per germline (reference sequence). CDR3 in DNA: TGTGCCAGCAGCTCATCCTTACTAGCGGGAGTCAACGAGCAGTACTTC. It translates to CASSSSLLAGVNEQYF. The full variable domain, its missing parts supplied by reference TRBV5-5 and TRBJ2-7, is DAGVTQSPTHLIKTRGQQVTLRCSPISGHKSVSWYQQVLGQGPQFIFQYYEKEERGRGNFPDRFSARQFPNYSSELNVNALLLGDSALYLCASSSSLLAGVNEQYFGPGTRLTVT.

CDR3 sequence reads: CASSLGSDQPQHF. The DNA of the CDR3 is TGTGCCAGCAGTTTAGGTTCTGATCAGCCCCAGCATTTT. This rearrangement joins TRBV5-4 to TRBJ1-5; D is unresolved. V shed 5 bases and J shed 5 bases, with 11 bases lying between them. CDR1 and CDR2 from the germline V gene are SGHNT and YYREEE (reference sequence). The CDR3 loop spans 13 amino acids.

This clone was observed many times. The chain has TRBV2 and TRBJ1-3; a weak D match, TRBD1 (5 bases). CDR1 and CDR2 (germline): SNHLY, FYNNEI. The CDR3 has 16 amino acids. V lost 4 bases and J lost 0, with 13 bases in between. The DNA of the CDR3 is TGTGCCAGCAGTGCCGGGACGAAATACTCTGGAAACACCATATATTTT. Its protein is CASSAGTKYSGNTIYF.

The chain joins TRBV30 to TRBJ1-5; 12 bases align to TRBD1. CDR1 is GTSNPN and CDR2 is SVGIG in the germline V gene (reference sequence). J was trimmed by 7 bases and V by 1 base; bases with no gene match: 5. This CDR3 is built from 15 residues. The CDR3 loop reads CAWSAGTGGSQPQHF. CDR3 DNA: TGTGCCTGGAGTGCAGGGACAGGGGGCAGCCAGCCCCAGCATTTT.

The rearrangement uses TRBV27 and TRBJ2-7; TRBD2 is a possible D gene (6 bases). V was trimmed by 5 bases and J by 0 bases, leaving 14 bases between them. Germline CDR1 is MNHEY and CDR2 is SMNVEV (reference sequence). This CDR3 region has 15 residues. In nucleotides, the CDR3 is TGTGCCAGCAGTCGATCGGACGGGAGCTCCTACGAGCAGTACTTC. This encodes CASSRSDGSSYEQYF.

The chain employs TRBV9 and TRBJ2-7, with 13 bases fitting TRBD2. Per germline, CDR1 SGDLS and CDR2 YYNGEE. Losses at the gene ends were 4 bases for V and 6 bases for J; bases not matched to a gene: 13. The CDR3 spans 17 residues. The CDR3 nucleotides read TGTGCCAGCAGCCAAGGCGGGACTAGCGGGGCTTATCTCGAGCAGTACTTC. Translation gives CASSQGGTSGAYLEQYF.

The V call is TRBV19, the J call TRBJ2-1; D is ambiguous. Trimming took off 1 base at V and 4 bases at J, with 5 bases between the two ends. This CDR3 has 13 residues. The germline CDR1 and CDR2 sequences are LNHDA and SQIVND (reference sequence). CDR3 sequence: CASSIGQYNEQFF. In DNA, the CDR3 is TGTGCCAGTAGTATAGGTCAGTACAATGAGCAGTTCTTC.

J is TRBJ2-1 and V is TRBV24-1; 13 nucleotides agree with TRBD2. Losses at the gene ends were 5 bases for V and 5 bases for J; bases not matched to a gene: 2. Germline V CDR1 and CDR2: KGHDR, SFDVKD. The CDR3 is 15 amino acids. As DNA, the CDR3 is TGTGCCACCAGTGTACTAGCGGGAGGGAACAATGAGCAGTTCTTC. It translates to CATSVLAGGNNEQFF.

This chain joins TRBV27 and TRBJ1-3; D gene uncertain. The CDR3 has 17 residues. CDR1 and CDR2 from the germline V gene are MNHEY and SMNVEV (reference sequence). Trimming took 3 bases from V and 0 from J, leaving 15 bases between them. CDR3 region: CASSLTALPYSGNTIYF. CDR3 sequence (DNA): TGTGCCAGCAGTTTGACGGCCCTCCCCTACTCTGGAAACACCATATATTTT.

The chain has TRBV19 and TRBJ2-3; D may match TRBD1 or TRBD2 (5 bases each). The germline V gene has CDR1 LNHDA and CDR2 SQIVND (reference sequence). Trimming shortened V by 5 bases and J by 3 bases, and 12 bases separated the two germline ends. This CDR3 is built from 14 residues. The CDR3 loop is CASSSGTGTDTQYF. CDR3 DNA sequence: TGTGCCAGTAGTTCGGGGACCGGGACAGATACGCAGTATTTT. The full variable domain, in which reference TRBV19 and TRBJ2-3 provide the parts outside the CDR3, is DGGITQSPKYLFRKEGQNVTLSCEQNLNHDAMYWYRQDPGQGLRLIYYSQIVNDFQKGDIAEGYSVSREKKESFPLTVTSAQKNPTAFYLCASSSGTGTDTQYFGPGTRLTVL.

This clone was observed a single time. V usage is TRBV27 and J usage is TRBJ1-1; D unresolved. This CDR3 comprises 14 residues. Germline lookup yields CDR1 MNHEY and CDR2 SMNVEV (reference sequence). Trimming stripped 5 bases from V and 4 bases from J, with 14 bases between. CDR3 sequence reads: CASSPLGSATEAFF. CDR3 DNA: TGTGCCAGCAGTCCCTTAGGTTCCGCCACTGAAGCTTTCTTT.

The V call is TRBV7-2, the J call TRBJ2-1; 8 bases agree with TRBD2. Germline V CDR1 and CDR2: SGHTA, FQGNSA. This CDR3 spans 13 amino acids. Losses at the gene ends were 8 bases for V and 4 bases for J; bases not matched to a gene: 4. The CDR3 coding sequence is TGTGCCAGCGGGAGCGGGGGTTACAATGAGCAGTTCTTC. It encodes CASGSGGYNEQFF.

The rearrangement joins TRBV7-2 to TRBJ1-1; D is unclear. CDR3 length: 17 residues. V was trimmed by 4 bases and J by 0 bases, leaving 18 bases between them. The germline gives CDR1 SGHTA, CDR2 FQGNSA. CDR3 protein: CASSSTTGLGMNTEAFF. The CDR3 region has the DNA TGTGCCAGCAGCTCCACTACCGGGTTGGGGATGAACACTGAAGCTTTCTTT.

The gene calls are TRBV18 and TRBJ2-7; TRBD2 aligns across 9 bases. Germline CDR1 is KGHSH and CDR2 is LQKENI. Trimming took 1 base from V and 6 from J; bases not matched to a gene: 7. There are 15 residues in the CDR3. The CDR3 reads CASSPLAGASLEQYF. CDR3 DNA: TGTGCCAGCTCACCACTAGCGGGAGCTTCCCTCGAGCAGTACTTC.

The chain has TRBV15 and TRBJ2-7, with a tentative D call TRBD1 (6 bases). This CDR3 comprises 14 residues. Trimming left V 1 base short and J 7 bases short, with 14 bases between. Per the germline V gene, CDR1 is LNHNV and CDR2 is YYDKDF (reference sequence). CDR3 in amino acids: CATSRARTVLEQYF. CDR3 DNA sequence: TGTGCCACCAGCAGAGCCCGGACAGTCCTAGAGCAGTACTTC.

The chain combines TRBV28 with TRBJ2-2; the D is unclear. Trimming removed 7 bases at V and 1 base at J, with 7 bases between. There are 13 residues in the CDR3. Germline lookup yields CDR1 MDHEN and CDR2 SYDVKM. CDR3 in DNA: TGTGCCAGCAATGCGATGAACACCGGGGAGCTGTTTTTT. This gives the protein CASNAMNTGELFF.

Written as DNA, the CDR3 is TGTGCCAGTAGGGGCCATACAACTAATGAAAAACTGTTTTTT. It encodes CASRGHTTNEKLFF. The gene calls are TRBV6-5 and TRBJ1-4; tentatively, D is TRBD1 (5 bases). This CDR3 region has 14 residues. Germline-derived CDR1 and CDR2 are MNHEY and SVGAGI. V was cut by 9 bases and J by 0 bases, with 11 bases left in between.

CDR3: CASSGFQGEQFF. For the CDR3, the DNA is TGTGCCAGCAGTGGATTCCAGGGGGAGCAGTTCTTC. The rearrangement links TRBV12-3 or TRBV12-4 to TRBJ2-1, with D perhaps TRBD1 (6 bases). Trimming removed 5 bases at V and 10 bases at J, with 12 bases between. This CDR3 has 12 residues.

The chain recombines TRBV11-2 with TRBJ2-7, with 8 nucleotides matching TRBD1. V was pared by 5 bases and J by 3 bases, with 6 bases of the junction left unmatched. The CDR3 spans 14 residues. In germline, CDR1 is SGHAT, CDR2 FQNNGV. The CDR3: CASSPGQGNYEQYF. The CDR3 DNA sequence: TGTGCCAGCAGCCCAGGACAGGGAAACTACGAGCAGTACTTC.

The rearrangement joins TRBV18 to TRBJ2-3; the match to TRBD2 covers 9 bases. Losses at the gene ends were 0 bases for V and 6 bases for J; bases not matched to a gene: 13. The germline gives CDR1 KGHSH, CDR2 LQKENI. The length of the CDR3 is 18 residues. The CDR3 is CASSPPWSGRLFTDTQYF. The CDR3, as DNA: TGTGCCAGCTCACCACCGTGGAGCGGGAGGTTATTTACGGATACGCAGTATTTT.